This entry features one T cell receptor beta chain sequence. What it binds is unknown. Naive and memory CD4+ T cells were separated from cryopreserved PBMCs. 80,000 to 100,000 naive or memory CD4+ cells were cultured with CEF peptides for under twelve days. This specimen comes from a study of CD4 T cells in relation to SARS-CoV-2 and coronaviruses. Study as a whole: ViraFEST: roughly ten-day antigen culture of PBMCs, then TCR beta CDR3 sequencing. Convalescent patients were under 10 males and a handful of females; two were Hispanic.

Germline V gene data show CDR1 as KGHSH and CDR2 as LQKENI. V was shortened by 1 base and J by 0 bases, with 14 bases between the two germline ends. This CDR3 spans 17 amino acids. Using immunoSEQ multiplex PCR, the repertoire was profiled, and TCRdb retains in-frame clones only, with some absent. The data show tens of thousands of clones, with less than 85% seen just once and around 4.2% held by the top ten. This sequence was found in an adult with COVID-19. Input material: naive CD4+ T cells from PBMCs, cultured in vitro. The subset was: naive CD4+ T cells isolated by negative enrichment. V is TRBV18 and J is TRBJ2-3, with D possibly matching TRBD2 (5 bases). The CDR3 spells CASSPRRKRSSTDTQYF. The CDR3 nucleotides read TGTGCCAGCTCACCACGTCGGAAGCGGTCTAGCACAGATACGCAGTATTTT. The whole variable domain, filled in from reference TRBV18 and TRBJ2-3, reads NAGVMQNPRHLVRRRGQEARLRCSPMKGHSHVYWYRQLPEEGLKFMVYLQKENIIDESGMPKERFSAEFPKEGPSILRIQQVVRGDSAAYFCASSPRRKRSSTDTQYFGPGTRLTVL.